This T cell receptor (beta chain) stems from a study of blood T cell repertoires in COVID-19 (dated by TCRdb to the early 2020s). Regarding the research as a whole: The collaborator samples originated in the United States, Italy and Spain and spanned the acute and convalescent phases of COVID-19. The prospective study material was composed of cDNA or gDNA derived from T cells, B-cell-depleted T cells, or PBMCs. The sample metadata nearly always contained a de-identified subject ID, COVID-19 status, age in years and sex. The dataset comprised deeply sampled blood TCRbeta repertoires from subjects exposed to, actively infected with, or recovered from COVID-19. Where available, HLA class I and class II types were obtained from metadata supplied by the sample provider rather than from assay-based typing. The repertoires were released in a freely available public database meant as a resource for research on the immune response to SARS-CoV-2. Samples were obtained from the ongoing ImmuneRACE study (first 160 participants) and from over 1,000 subjects provided by 6 global collaborators. General findings and caveats noted by the study authors: The amount of clinical and demographic metadata varied by source and participant and was provided uncurated.

TCRbeta CDR3 regions were amplified from genomic DNA using the immunoSEQ Assay, a bias-controlled multiplex PCR. From the authors' description of their analysis: Within the assay, amplification of reference gene primers was used to estimate how many nucleated cells each sample contained. Sequence reads were collapsed and filtered to measure the absolute abundance of every unique TCRbeta CDR3 rearrangement. Productive Simpson clonality was computed per sample as the square root of Simpson's diversity index over productive rearrangements. As stored in TCRdb, this immuneACCESS dataset retains in-frame rearrangements with V and J assigned. A fraction of the clones does not appear; measured against another copy, unresolved V genes explain less than half of the discrepancy, and the remainder lacks a known reason. D and trimming were read from the DNA, whereas the V and J calls and clone size are those reported in that table. For this sample there are just over 300,000 clones; under 90% appear just once. The top ten clonotypes cover 3.5% to 4.5% of the sample.

Enrolling through a virtual design, the prospective study's participants ranged in age from about 18 to 100 years and lived across about two dozen United States geographic areas. In the prospective study, cohorts were assigned on the basis of participant-reported clinical history obtained from a screening survey and a study questionnaire. For ImmuneRACE Cohort 3, a participant was defined as recovered based on two consecutive negative NP/OP PCR tests, clearance by a healthcare professional, or resolution of symptoms. In the prospective study, mobile phlebotomists collected whole blood, serum and a nasopharyngeal or oropharyngeal swab from each participant. Participants in the prospective study had the option to provide additional blood draws and questionnaires over a 2-month period. Blood samples from the prospective study were shipped frozen or at room temperature prior to DNA extraction. Note on this clone: Its antigen target is currently unknown. The input lacks base qualities; no much larger clone sits a single base away.

Sample: PBMCs or T cells enriched from blood (not recorded which). The TCR originated in a young man who had recovered from COVID-19.

The CDR3 reads as follows: CASSARQDVNYGYTF. The DNA sequence is TGTGCCAGCAGCGCCCGACAGGACGTTAACTATGGCTACACCTTC. Rearrangement joined TRBV9 to TRBJ1-2, with TRBD1 tentatively as D gene (6 bases match). In the germline V gene, CDR1 corresponds to SGDLS and CDR2 to YYNGEE. V loses 3 bases of germline sequence and J loses 1 base, and the interval between the two ends is 13 bases. Spanning cysteine to phenylalanine, the CDR3 consists of 15 amino acids. CDR3 DNA is the only sequence kept; it has 45 bases, read in frame from the first base. Reference TRBV9 and TRBJ1-2 genes cover what lies past the CDR3, so the full variable domain is DSGVTQTPKHLITATGQRVTLRCSPRSGDLSVYWYQQSLDQGLQFLIQYYNGEERAKGNILERFSAQQFPDLHSELNLSSLELGDSALYFCASSARQDVNYGYTFGSGTRLTVV.